These T cell receptor beta chains were read from a single sample in a study of Ad26.COV2.S vaccination and SARS-CoV-2 variants. Libraries were prepared by immunoSEQ multiplex PCR; TCRdb keeps only in-frame clonotypes and omits some of them. The table records approximately 350,000 clones, about four fifths of them present only once. The sample in question was peripheral blood, obtained in a trial of Ad26.COV2.S vaccine versus placebo. The receptors shown here come from a person between 18 and 59 years old who received the Ad26.COV2.S COVID-19 vaccine or a placebo. The CDR3 runs from the conserved cysteine through the conserved F or W. The D gene is left open where the match is weak. Clone size is given for some rows only: seen once, a few or many times, or a class if the clone is expanded.

d_gene	len	v_gene	abundance	j_gene	CDR3nt	CDR3aa
TRBD1	17	TRBV18	NA	TRBJ1-1	TGTGCCAGCCCCCAAAACTCAGGGGGCGGTTTGAACACTGAAGCTTTCTTT	CASPQNSGGGLNTEAFF
NA	11	TRBV27	NA	TRBJ1-6	TGTGCCAGTGGATACTCTTCACCCCTCCACTTT	CASGYSSPLHF
NA	11	TRBV6-5	NA	TRBJ2-3	TGTGCCAGCACCCGCTGGGATACGCAGTATTTT	CASTRWDTQYF
TRBD1	17	TRBV4-1	NA	TRBJ1-2	TGCGCCAGCAGCCAAGGACAGGGTAGGGTCCTTAGCTATGGCTACACCTTC	CASSQGQGRVLSYGYTF
NA	15	TRBV29-1	NA	TRBJ1-4	TGCAGCTTCCGCTCCTCAACAGCAACTAATGAAAAACTGTTTTTT	CSFRSSTATNEKLFF
TRBD1	14	TRBV7-2	NA	TRBJ1-2	TGTGCCAGCAGCCCACAGGGGGCTGGCTATGGCTACACCTTC	CASSPQGAGYGYTF
NA	11	TRBV19	NA	TRBJ2-1	TGTGCCAGTCATACCTACAATGAGCAGTTCTTC	CASHTYNEQFF
NA	15	TRBV11-2	NA	TRBJ2-7	TGTGCCAGCAGCTTCTCGACGGAGGTGGTATACGAGCAGTACTTC	CASSFSTEVVYEQYF
NA	14	TRBV6-2/TRBV6-3	NA	TRBJ2-5	TGTGCCAGCAGTTACTCGGCAGTCCAAGAGACCCAGTACTTC	CASSYSAVQETQYF
TRBD2	15	TRBV20-1	NA	TRBJ2-2	TGCAGTGCTAGTCTACGCGGGGGGAACACCGGGGAGCTGTTTTTT	CSASLRGGNTGELFF
TRBD1	13	TRBV4-3	NA	TRBJ1-2	TGCGCCAGCAGCCGAAGACAGGGATATGGCTACACCTTC	CASSRRQGYGYTF
NA	12	TRBV7-9	NA	TRBJ1-4	TGTGCCAGCAGCTTAGAATCGGAAAAACTGTTTTTT	CASSLESEKLFF
NA	13	TRBV3-1/TRBV3-2	once	TRBJ2-7	TGTGCCAGCAGCCCCCAGGTTTACTACGAGCAGTACTTC	CASSPQVYYEQYF
TRBD1	15	TRBV27	NA	TRBJ2-7	TGTGCCAGCAGGGATCGACAGGGAAGTACCTACGAGCAGTACTTC	CASRDRQGSTYEQYF
NA	14	TRBV20-1	NA	TRBJ2-7	TGCAGTGCTAGTTCTCGTCCGGACTCCTACGAGCAGTACTTC	CSASSRPDSYEQYF
TRBD1	20	TRBV6-6	few	TRBJ1-1	TGTGCCAGCAGTCCCGGCTTCTATCGTCTAGGTACAGGGGTGAACACTGAAGCTTTCTTT	CASSPGFYRLGTGVNTEAFF
NA	13	TRBV27	NA	TRBJ2-6	TGTGCCACCATGGAGACTGGGGCCAACGTCCTGACTTTC	CATMETGANVLTF
NA	15	TRBV7-6	NA	TRBJ2-3	TGTGCCAGCAGCTTAGGTCCAGCAGCTAAAGATACGCAGTATTTT	CASSLGPAAKDTQYF
NA	12	TRBV5-4	once	TRBJ1-1	TGTGCCAGCAGTCGGACGGGGACTGAAGCTTTCTTT	CASSRTGTEAFF
NA	15	TRBV2	NA	TRBJ2-7	TGTGCCAGCACTCAACACCCAGGGAGCCAAGGCGAGCAGTACTTC	CASTQHPGSQGEQYF
TRBD1	15	TRBV6-5	NA	TRBJ1-2	TGTGCCAGCAGTTACGACCCGGACAGGGCGTCTGGCTACACCTTC	CASSYDPDRASGYTF
NA	14	TRBV19	NA	TRBJ2-3	TGTGCCAGTAGTTCGCATAGGTGGACAGATACGCAGTATTTT	CASSSHRWTDTQYF
NA	11	TRBV24-1	NA	TRBJ2-7	TGTGCCACCTCGGCTCGCCCGGAGCAGTACTTC	CATSARPEQYF